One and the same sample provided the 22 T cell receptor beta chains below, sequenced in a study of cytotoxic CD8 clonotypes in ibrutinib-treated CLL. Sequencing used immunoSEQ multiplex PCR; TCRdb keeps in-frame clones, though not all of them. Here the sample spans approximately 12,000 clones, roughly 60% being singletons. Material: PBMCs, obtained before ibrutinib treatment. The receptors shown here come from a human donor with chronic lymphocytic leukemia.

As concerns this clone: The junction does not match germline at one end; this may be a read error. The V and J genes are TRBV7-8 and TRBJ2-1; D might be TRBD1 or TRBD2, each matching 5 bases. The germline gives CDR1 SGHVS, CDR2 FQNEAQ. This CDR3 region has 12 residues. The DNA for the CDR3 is TGTGCCAGCAGCTCGGACGGTAATCTGGGGGTCTTC. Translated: CASSSDGNLGVF. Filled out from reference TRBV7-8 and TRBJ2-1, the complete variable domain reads GAGVSQSPRYKVAKRGQDVALRCDPISGHVSLFWYQQALGQGPEFLTYFQNEAQLDKSGLPSDRFFAERPEGSVSTLKIQRTQQEDSAVYLCASSSDGNLGVFGPGTRLTVL.

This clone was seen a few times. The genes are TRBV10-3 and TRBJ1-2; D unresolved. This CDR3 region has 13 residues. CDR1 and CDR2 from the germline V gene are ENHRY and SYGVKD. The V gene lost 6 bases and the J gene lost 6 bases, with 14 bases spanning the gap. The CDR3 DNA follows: TGTGCCATCAGCGATAGCGGGAGGGATGGCTACACCTTC. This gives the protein CAISDSGRDGYTF.

CDR3 in amino acids: CASSLRLAGGYRNEQFF. The CDR3 nucleotides read TGTGCCAGCAGTCTTCGACTAGCGGGGGGTTACCGTAATGAGCAGTTCTTC. V is TRBV14 and J is TRBJ2-1; 13 nucleotides align to TRBD2. The CDR3 sequence is 17 residues long. V lost 6 bases to trimming and J lost 7 bases; unmatched junction nucleotides: 12. Per germline, CDR1 SGHDN and CDR2 FVKESK.

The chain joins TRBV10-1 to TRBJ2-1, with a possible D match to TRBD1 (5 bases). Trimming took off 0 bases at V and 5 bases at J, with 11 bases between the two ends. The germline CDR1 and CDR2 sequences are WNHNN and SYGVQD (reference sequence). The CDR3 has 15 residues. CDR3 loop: CASSESGAPNNEQFF. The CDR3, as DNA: TGCGCCAGCAGTGAGTCTGGGGCGCCGAACAATGAGCAGTTCTTC.

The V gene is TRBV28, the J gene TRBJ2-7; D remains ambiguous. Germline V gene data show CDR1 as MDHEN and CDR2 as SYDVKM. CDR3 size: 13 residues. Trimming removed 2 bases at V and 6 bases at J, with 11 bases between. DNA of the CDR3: TGTGCCAGCAGTTTAAAGCCCCCCCGCGAGCAGTACTTC. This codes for CASSLKPPREQYF.

The DNA of the CDR3 is TGTGCCAGCACCCCTTCAGGGGGGCGAACCGGGGAGCTGTTTTTT. This translates into CASTPSGGRTGELFF. The V and J genes are TRBV7-6 and TRBJ2-2, with a possible D match to TRBD1 (7 bases). Germline CDR1 reads SGHVS; CDR2 reads FNYEAQ. Trimming stripped 7 bases from V and 5 bases from J, with 17 bases between. The CDR3 runs 15 residues.

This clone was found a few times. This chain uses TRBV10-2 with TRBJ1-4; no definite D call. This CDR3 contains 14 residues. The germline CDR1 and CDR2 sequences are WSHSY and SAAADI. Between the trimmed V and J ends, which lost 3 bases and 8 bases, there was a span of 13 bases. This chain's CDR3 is CASSELGINEKLFF. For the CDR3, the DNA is TGCGCCAGCAGTGAATTAGGGATCAACGAAAAACTGTTTTTT.

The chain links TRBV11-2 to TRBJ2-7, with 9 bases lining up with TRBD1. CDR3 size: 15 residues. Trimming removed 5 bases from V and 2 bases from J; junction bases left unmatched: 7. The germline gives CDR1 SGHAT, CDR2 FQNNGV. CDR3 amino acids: CASSPLRDRAYEQYF. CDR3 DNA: TGTGCCAGCAGCCCTCTACGGGACAGGGCCTACGAGCAGTACTTC.

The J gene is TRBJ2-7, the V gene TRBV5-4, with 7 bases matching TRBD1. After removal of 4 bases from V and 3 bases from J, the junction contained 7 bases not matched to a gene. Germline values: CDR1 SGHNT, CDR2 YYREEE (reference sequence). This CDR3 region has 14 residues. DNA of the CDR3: TGTGCCAGCAGCCCCAGGGGGACAGTCTACGAGCAGTACTTC. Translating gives CASSPRGTVYEQYF.

The CDR3 bases are TGTGCCAGCAGCCGTTCGCGGGGGGCCAACGAGCAGTACTTC. This translates into CASSRSRGANEQYF. The chain joins TRBV7-8 to TRBJ2-7, with TRBD2 matching over 8 bases. After removal of 5 bases from V and 5 bases from J, the junction contained 8 bases not matched to a gene. This CDR3 spans 14 amino acids. Germline assignment: CDR1 SGHVS and CDR2 FQNEAQ.

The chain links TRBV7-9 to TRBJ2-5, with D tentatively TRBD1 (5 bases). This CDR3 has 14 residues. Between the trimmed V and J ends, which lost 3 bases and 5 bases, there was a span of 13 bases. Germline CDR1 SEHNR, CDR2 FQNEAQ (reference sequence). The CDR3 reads CASSLGSGRETQYF. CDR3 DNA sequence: TGTGCCAGCAGCTTGGGTTCAGGGCGGGAGACCCAGTACTTC.

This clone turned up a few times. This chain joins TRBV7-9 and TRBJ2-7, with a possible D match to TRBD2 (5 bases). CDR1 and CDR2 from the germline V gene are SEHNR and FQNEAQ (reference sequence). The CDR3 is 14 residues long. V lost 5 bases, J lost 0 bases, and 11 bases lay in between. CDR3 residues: CASSAVGDSYEQYF. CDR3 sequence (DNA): TGTGCCAGCAGCGCGGTCGGGGACTCCTACGAGCAGTACTTC.

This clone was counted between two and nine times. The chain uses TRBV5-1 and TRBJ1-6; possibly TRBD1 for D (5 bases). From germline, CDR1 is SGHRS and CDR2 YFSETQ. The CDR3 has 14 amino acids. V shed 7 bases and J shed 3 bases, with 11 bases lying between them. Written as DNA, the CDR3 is TGCGCCAGCGCAGGGACGGACTATAATTCACCCCTCCACTTT. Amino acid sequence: CASAGTDYNSPLHF.

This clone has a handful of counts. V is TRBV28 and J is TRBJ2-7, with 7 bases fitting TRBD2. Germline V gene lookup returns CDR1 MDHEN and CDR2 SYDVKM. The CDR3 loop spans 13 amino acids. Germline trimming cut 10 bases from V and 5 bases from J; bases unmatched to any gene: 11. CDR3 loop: CATLTSAGNEQYF. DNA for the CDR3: TGTGCCACACTCACTAGCGCGGGGAACGAGCAGTACTTC.

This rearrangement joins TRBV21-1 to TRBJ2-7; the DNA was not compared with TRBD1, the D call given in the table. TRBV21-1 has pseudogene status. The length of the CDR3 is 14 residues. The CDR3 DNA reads TGTGCCAGCAGCAAGGGGGACAGGTCCTACGAGCAGTACTTC. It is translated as CASSKGDRSYEQYF.

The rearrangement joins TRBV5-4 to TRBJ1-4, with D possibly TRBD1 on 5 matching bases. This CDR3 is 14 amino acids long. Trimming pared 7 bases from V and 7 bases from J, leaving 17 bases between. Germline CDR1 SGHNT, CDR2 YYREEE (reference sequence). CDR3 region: CASGRGDRGEKLFF. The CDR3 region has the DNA TGTGCCAGCGGTAGGGGTGACAGAGGTGAAAAACTGTTTTTT.

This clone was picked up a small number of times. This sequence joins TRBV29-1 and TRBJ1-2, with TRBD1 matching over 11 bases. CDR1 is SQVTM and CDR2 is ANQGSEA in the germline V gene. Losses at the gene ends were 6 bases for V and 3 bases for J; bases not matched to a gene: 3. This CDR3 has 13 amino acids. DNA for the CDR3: TGCAGCGTGCGGACAGGGGGCTACTATGGCTACACCTTC. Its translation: CSVRTGGYYGYTF.

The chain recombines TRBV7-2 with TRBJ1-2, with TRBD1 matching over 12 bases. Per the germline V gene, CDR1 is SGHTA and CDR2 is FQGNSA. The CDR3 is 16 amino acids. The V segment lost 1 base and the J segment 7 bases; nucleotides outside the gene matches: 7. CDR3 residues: CASSLVGGQGAGGYTF. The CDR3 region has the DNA TGTGCCAGCAGCTTAGTGGGGGGACAGGGGGCTGGTGGCTACACCTTC.

CDR3 sequence: CASSPGLAVYNEQFF. The CDR3 DNA reads as TGTGCCAGCAGCCCGGGACTAGCGGTTTACAATGAGCAGTTCTTC. The chain uses TRBV7-2 and TRBJ2-1; 11 positions agree with TRBD2. This CDR3 has 15 residues. Trimming removed 5 bases from V and 4 bases from J; junction bases left unmatched: 4. The germline V gene encodes CDR1 SGHTA and CDR2 FQGNSA.

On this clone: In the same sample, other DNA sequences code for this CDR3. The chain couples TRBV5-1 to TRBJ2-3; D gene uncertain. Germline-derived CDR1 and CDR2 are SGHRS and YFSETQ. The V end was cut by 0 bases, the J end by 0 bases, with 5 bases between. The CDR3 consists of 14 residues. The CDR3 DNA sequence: TGCGCCAGCAGCTTGGGGGCGAGCACAGATACGCAGTATTTT. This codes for CASSLGASTDTQYF.

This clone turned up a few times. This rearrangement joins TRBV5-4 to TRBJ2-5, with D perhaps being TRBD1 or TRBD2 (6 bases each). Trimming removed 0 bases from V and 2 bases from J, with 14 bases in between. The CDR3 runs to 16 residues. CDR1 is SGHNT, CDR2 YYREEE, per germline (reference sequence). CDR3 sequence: CASSLVGGGLQETQYF. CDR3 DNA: TGTGCCAGCAGCTTGGTTGGTGGGGGGCTACAAGAGACCCAGTACTTC.

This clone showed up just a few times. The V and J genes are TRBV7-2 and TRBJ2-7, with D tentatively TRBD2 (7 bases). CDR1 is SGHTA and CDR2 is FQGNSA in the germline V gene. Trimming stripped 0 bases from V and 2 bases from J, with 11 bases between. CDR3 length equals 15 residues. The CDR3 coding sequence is TGTGCCAGCAGCTTAGCAGGGGGGGGAGCCTACGAGCAGTACTTC. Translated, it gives CASSLAGGGAYEQYF.